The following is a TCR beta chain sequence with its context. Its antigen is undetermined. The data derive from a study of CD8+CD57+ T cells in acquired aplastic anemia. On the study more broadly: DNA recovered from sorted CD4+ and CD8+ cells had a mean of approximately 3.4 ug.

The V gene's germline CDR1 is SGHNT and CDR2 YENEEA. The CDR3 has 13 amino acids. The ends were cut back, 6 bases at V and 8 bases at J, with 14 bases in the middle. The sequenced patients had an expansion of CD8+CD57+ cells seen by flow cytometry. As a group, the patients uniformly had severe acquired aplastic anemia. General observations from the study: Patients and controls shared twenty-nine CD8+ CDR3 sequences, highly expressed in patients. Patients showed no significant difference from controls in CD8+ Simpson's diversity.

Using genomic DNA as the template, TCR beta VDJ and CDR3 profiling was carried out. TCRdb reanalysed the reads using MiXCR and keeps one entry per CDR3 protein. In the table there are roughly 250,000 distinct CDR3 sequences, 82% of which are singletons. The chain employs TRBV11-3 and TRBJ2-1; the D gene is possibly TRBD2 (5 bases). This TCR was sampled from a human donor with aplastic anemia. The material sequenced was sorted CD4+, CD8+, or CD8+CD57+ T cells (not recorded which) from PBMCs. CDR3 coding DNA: TGTGCCAGCAGTGATGAGCGGACCCATGAGCAGTTCTTC. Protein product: CASSDERTHEQFF.